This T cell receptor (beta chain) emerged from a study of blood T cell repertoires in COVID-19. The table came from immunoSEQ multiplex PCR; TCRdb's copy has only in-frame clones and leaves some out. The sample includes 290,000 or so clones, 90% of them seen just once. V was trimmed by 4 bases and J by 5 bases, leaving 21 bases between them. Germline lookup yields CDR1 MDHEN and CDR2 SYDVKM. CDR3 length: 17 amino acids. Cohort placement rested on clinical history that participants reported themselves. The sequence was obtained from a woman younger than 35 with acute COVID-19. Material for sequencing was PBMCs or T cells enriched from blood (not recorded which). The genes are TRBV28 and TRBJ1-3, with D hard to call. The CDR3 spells CASSSRALRRRRNTIYF. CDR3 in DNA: TGTGCCAGCAGTTCCAGAGCTTTACGGAGGAGGAGAAACACCATATATTTT.